This TCR beta chain was sequenced in a study of T cells in Graves' hyperthyroidism and ophthalmopathy. Study-wide context: Specimen type is peripheral blood, collected at initial diagnosis prior to any treatment.

Trimming took off 6 bases at V and 10 bases at J, with 10 bases between the two ends. In germline, CDR1 is SNHLY, CDR2 FYNNEI. The CDR3 covers 11 residues. Regions amplified from RNA transcripts were the TCR beta CDR3 regions. The HTBI primer set served for first-round RT-PCR of the TCR CDR3. A single record per CDR3 protein comes from TCRdb applying MiXCR to the multiplex PCR reads. There are approximately 410,000 distinct CDR3 sequences in the sample; around 15% occur only once, and about 12% lies in the top ten. This clonotype appeared a few times. Criteria for exclusion of patients were uncontrolled infection, other autoimmune disease, pregnancy or lactation.

The V and J genes are TRBV2 and TRBJ2-1, with TRBD2 as a possible D gene (5 bases). The source is a man younger than 35 with Graves' ophthalmopathy. The sequenced sample was blood. The CDR3 here is CASSGDLEQFF. CDR3 nucleotide sequence: TGTGCCAGCAGCGGGGATTTAGAGCAGTTCTTC.